A selection of T cell receptor beta chains follows, all from one sample in a study of beta chain features in type 1 diabetes. Repertoires were generated with immunoSEQ multiplex PCR, while TCRdb's copy carries only in-frame clones and drops some. The data hold 150,000 to 190,000 clones, with around 10% observed a single time. Sample: central memory CD4+ T cells from blood. These receptor sequences come from a man younger than 30 in good health. Both conserved end residues are part of each CDR3. D genes are given only for firm matches. Only some rows state a clone size, as once, few, many or a class for expanded clones.

abundance	d_gene	j_gene	v_gene	CDR3aa	CDR3nt
NA	NA	TRBJ2-5	TRBV18	CASTDSQETQYF	TGTGCCAGCACGGATAGCCAAGAGACCCAGTACTTC
NA	TRBD1	TRBJ1-1	TRBV28	CASSLGTETEAFF	TGTGCCAGCAGCCTTGGGACAGAAACTGAAGCTTTCTTT
few	TRBD1	TRBJ2-7	TRBV29-1	CSVSPPGQGTYEQYF	TGCAGCGTCTCTCCGCCGGGACAGGGAACCTACGAGCAGTACTTC
few	NA	TRBJ2-5	TRBV11-1	CASSLKLAKGTQYF	TGTGCCAGCAGCTTGAAACTCGCCAAGGGGACCCAGTACTTC
NA	NA	TRBJ2-3	TRBV20-1	CSATTADTQYF	TGCAGTGCTACCACGGCAGATACGCAGTATTTT
NA	TRBD1	TRBJ2-3	TRBV29-1	CSVSRQGSSTDTQYF	TGCAGCGTATCCCGACAGGGGTCTAGCACAGATACGCAGTATTTT
NA	NA	TRBJ2-3	TRBV7-2	CASPNTDTQYF	TGTGCCAGCCCTAACACAGATACGCAGTATTTT
NA	NA	TRBJ2-5	TRBV4-3	CASSQDGNPQETQYF	TGCGCCAGCAGCCAAGATGGTAATCCACAAGAGACCCAGTACTTC
NA	NA	TRBJ1-4	TRBV29-1	CSTQEGSGEKLFF	TGCAGCACCCAGGAGGGGTCTGGTGAAAAACTGTTTTTT
few	NA	TRBJ2-5	TRBV18	CASSRGGETQYF	TGTGCCAGCTCACGAGGGGGTGAGACCCAGTACTTC
few	TRBD2	TRBJ2-7	TRBV28	CASSPGTSQYEQYF	TGTGCCAGCAGTCCCGGGACTAGTCAATACGAGCAGTACTTC
many	TRBD1	TRBJ2-1	TRBV10-3	CAVQGAREQFF	TGTGCCGTCCAGGGGGCACGAGAGCAGTTCTTC
few	NA	TRBJ2-7	TRBV5-1	CASSLEQYEQYF	TGCGCCAGCAGCTTGGAGCAATACGAGCAGTACTTC
NA	NA	TRBJ1-1	TRBV5-6	CASSAYRMGTEAFF	TGTGCCAGCAGCGCATACAGGATGGGCACTGAAGCTTTCTTT